The subject of this entry is one T cell receptor (beta chain). Its antigen is still unknown. The record has no base qualities; no much larger clone is one base away. Ends trimmed: V by 3 bases, J by 9 bases; bases unmatched to a gene: 14. The CDR3 covers 17 residues, taking in both the cysteine and the phenylalanine. Only the CDR3 DNA is retained, 51 bases long and in frame from the first base. The germline V gene provides CDR1 ENHRY and CDR2 SYGVKD. The protocol used for the library was 5' RACE. For sequencing, a NextSeq 500 was employed. The TCR library protocol attached unique molecular identifiers to individual cDNA molecules to correct for sequencing error and PCR bias. TCR alpha and beta chains were both sequenced, and the abundances of alpha and beta sequences in each sample were closely correlated with each other. From the authors' description of their analysis: Decombinator V4 was used to annotate TCR sequences for V gene, J gene and CDR3. Expanded TCRs were defined as changing significantly between any two time points under a Poisson model with p below 0.0001. Abundances of TCRs were expressed as counts per million after normalisation to the total number of TCRs sequenced in each sample. TRAV1-2 paired with TRAJ12, TRAJ20 or TRAJ33 defined MAIT TCRs, while TRAV10 paired with TRAJ18 defined iNKT TCRs. VDJdb, accessed on 1 November 2021, was searched for TCRs annotated for CMV, EBV and SARS-CoV-2, and TCRs annotated for more than one antigen were excluded. The public sequencing data were trimmed at Q25 with fastp and processed into clonotypes with MiXCR by TCRdb, which kept only in-frame beta chains. Every entry covers one CDR3 protein and lists the most common genes and DNA from its rows. The authors' filters were not applied to this entry. The sample data list 50,000 to 70,000 distinct CDR3 sequences, and approximately 8% of these were observed just once. Around 3.4% of the sample belongs to the ten largest clones.

The sample belongs to a study of early T cells in non-severe SARS-CoV-2 infection (dated by TCRdb to the early 2020s). Broadly, across the study: TCR sequencing used bulk RNA from unsorted whole blood, so alpha and beta chains could not be paired. Overall study outcomes, separate from this receptor: VDJdb matching was skewed toward anti-spike CD8 responses and likely underestimated virus-specific expansions, missing private and CD4 specificities.

The study was a case-control design nested within a healthcare worker cohort in London, UK, with weekly nasopharyngeal swab PCR tests and blood sampling. Healthcare workers were enrolled in the week of the UK lockdown, from 23 to 31 March 2020, and were followed every week for up to roughly 15 weeks. The receptor chain draws on TRBV10-3 and TRBJ2-1, with TRBD2 matching 10 junction bases. Sequenced input: whole blood. The receptor's source is an adult who was a healthcare worker with PCR-confirmed SARS-CoV-2 infection or an uninfected control (not recorded which). The CDR3 reads CAISDMNPSGSQGEQFF. In nucleotide form, the sequence is TGTGCCATCAGTGATATGAACCCTAGCGGGAGTCAAGGTGAGCAGTTCTTC.